This is a list of T cell receptor beta chains from one sample in a study of T cell responses to AZD1222 COVID-19 vaccine. TCRdb's copy holds only in-frame clones and misses some; the assay was immunoSEQ multiplex PCR. The table lists 84,000 or so clones, roughly 90% of them singletons. This material consisted of peripheral blood, taken on day 0 of MenACWY control vaccination. These receptors were taken from an adult in good health. Both conserved end residues are part of each CDR3. A D gene is named only where the DNA matches it firmly. Some rows mark clone size as missing; the rest say once, few, many or name a class of expanded clone.

j_call clone_size d_call v_call cdr3_nt cdr3_aa
TRBJ2-3 NA TRBD1 TRBV10-3 TGTGCCATCAGGAAACAGGGGGCAGATACGCAGTATTTT CAIRKQGADTQYF
TRBJ1-1 NA TRBD1 TRBV7-8 TGTGCCAGCAGCTCCCGGGACAGGGGTTCTAACACTGAAGCTTTCTTT CASSSRDRGSNTEAFF
TRBJ1-1 NA TRBD1 TRBV6-2/TRBV6-3 TGTGCCAGCAGTTACTCGGGGACAGGGAACACTGAAGCTTTCTTT CASSYSGTGNTEAFF
TRBJ1-2 NA NA TRBV7-9 TGTGCCAGCAGCTTCCGGGGGAACTATGGCTACACCTTC CASSFRGNYGYTF
TRBJ1-2 once NA TRBV19 TGTGCCAGTAGTATCGGGGCGTTTGACTATGGCTACACCTTC CASSIGAFDYGYTF
TRBJ2-2 NA TRBD1 TRBV27 TGTGCCAGCAGTTTATCACCAACCGGGACAGTGGTCACCGGGGAGCTGTTTTTT CASSLSPTGTVVTGELFF
TRBJ1-5 NA NA TRBV6-5 TGTGCCAGCACCTACAGAGGGGAAGGCAATCAGCCCCAGCATTTT CASTYRGEGNQPQHF
TRBJ1-1 NA NA TRBV4-3 TGCGCCAGCAGCCAAGGGGCCACTGAAGCTTTCTTT CASSQGATEAFF
TRBJ2-7 NA NA TRBV6-5 TGTGCCAGTGAAACAGTCAGCTCCTACGAGCAGTACTTC CASETVSSYEQYF
TRBJ1-1 NA NA TRBV9 TGTGCCAGCAGTCCCTCGGCCATGAACACTGAAGCTTTCTTT CASSPSAMNTEAFF
TRBJ1-1 NA NA TRBV25-1 TGTGCCAGCAGTGAGACCAGCCAACTGAACACTGAAGCTTTCTTT CASSETSQLNTEAFF
TRBJ1-5 NA NA TRBV19 TGTGCCAGTAGTGCTAGACAGGCTCTAAATCAGCCCCAGCATTTT CASSARQALNQPQHF
TRBJ2-2 NA TRBD1 TRBV18 TGTGCCAGCTCACCGGGGACAGGAAACACCGGGGAGCTGTTTTTT CASSPGTGNTGELFF
TRBJ2-5 NA TRBD2 TRBV7-2 TGTGCCAGCAGGAAGGAGGCTAGCGGGGCGCAAGAGACCCAGTACTTC CASRKEASGAQETQYF
TRBJ1-2 NA TRBD1 TRBV19 TGTGCCAGTAGTCCGGCTCGGACAGGCTATGGCTACACCTTC CASSPARTGYGYTF
TRBJ1-5 NA NA TRBV10-3 TGTGCCGCCGCGGGAAGTGGGGGCAATCAGCCCCAGCATTTT CAAAGSGGNQPQHF
TRBJ2-7 NA TRBD2 TRBV6-5 TGTGCCAGCAGTCCAAGGGCTAGCGGATCCTACGAGCAGTACTTC CASSPRASGSYEQYF
TRBJ1-2 NA NA TRBV5-8 TGTGCCAGCAGCTACAGGGAGGGTGGCTACACCTTC CASSYREGGYTF
TRBJ1-1 NA NA TRBV3-1/TRBV3-2 TGTGCCAGCAGCCAAGACTTATGGCGGGCCGGGAACACTGAAGCTTTCTTT CASSQDLWRAGNTEAFF
TRBJ1-5 NA NA TRBV30 TGTGCCTGGAGTATAGGGGTCGAACAGCCCCAGCATTTT CAWSIGVEQPQHF
TRBJ2-2 NA TRBD2 TRBV3-1/TRBV3-2 TGTGCCAGCAGCCAAACGGGAGGGGTGTCCACCGGGGAGCTGTTTTTT CASSQTGGVSTGELFF
TRBJ2-3 few NA TRBV29-1 TGCAGCGTTAGCCGGGGTAGCACAGATACGCAGTATTTT CSVSRGSTDTQYF
TRBJ1-2 NA NA TRBV30 TGTGCCTGGAGTGTGTTAGGTGATCGGGGAAACTATGGCTACACCTTC CAWSVLGDRGNYGYTF
TRBJ2-3 NA NA TRBV29-1 TGCAGCGTTGTGTTAGATAGCACAGATACGCAGTATTTT CSVVLDSTDTQYF
TRBJ1-1 NA NA TRBV4-3 TGCGCCAGCAGCCAAGACAGGGCTGGTGAAGCTTTCTTT CASSQDRAGEAFF
TRBJ2-5 NA NA TRBV7-2 TGTGCCAGCAGCTTAGGGACAGCCCCCCTGACAGAGACCCAGTACTTC CASSLGTAPLTETQYF
TRBJ2-1 NA NA TRBV27 TGTGCCAGCAGTTTCAAGGACTCCTACAATGAGCAGTTCTTC CASSFKDSYNEQFF
TRBJ2-1 NA NA TRBV28 TGTGCCAGCAGTTTACCGGGGTCCTACAATGAGCAGTTCTTC CASSLPGSYNEQFF
TRBJ1-3 NA NA TRBV11-3 TGTGCCAGCAGCGGTGGGAGGGCTTATGGAAACACCATATATTTT CASSGGRAYGNTIYF
TRBJ1-2 few NA TRBV16 TGTGCCAGCAGCCAATTAAATGGCTACACCTTC CASSQLNGYTF
TRBJ1-3 NA TRBD1 TRBV19 TGTGCCACTTCCGGGACAGCTAGCTCTGGAAACACCATATATTTT CATSGTASSGNTIYF
TRBJ2-5 NA TRBD2 TRBV6-1 TGTGCCAGCAGTGAATGGATAGCGGGGTTGCAAGAGACCCAGTACTTC CASSEWIAGLQETQYF
TRBJ1-4 NA NA TRBV5-6 TGTGCCAGCAGCTTACCAACTAATGAAAAACTGTTTTTT CASSLPTNEKLFF
TRBJ1-1 NA NA TRBV5-1 TGCGCCAGCAGCTTAGGTGTAGGGAACTCCCGATCTGAAGCTTTCTTT CASSLGVGNSRSEAFF
TRBJ1-6 NA TRBD1 TRBV7-8 TGTGCCAGCAGCCCGGGGGACAGGGGATATTATAATTCACCCCTCCACTTT CASSPGDRGYYNSPLHF
TRBJ2-7 NA NA TRBV5-8 TGTGCCAGCCAAAGAACTATGACAGACTCCTACGAGCAGTACTTC CASQRTMTDSYEQYF
TRBJ1-4 once NA TRBV7-3 TGTGCCAGCAGCTTAGGCAGTTCAGCGCTTGGTGAAAAACTGTTTTTT CASSLGSSALGEKLFF
TRBJ1-2 NA NA TRBV3-1/TRBV3-2 TGTGCCAGCAGCCAAGTTTCAGGGGCTGGTGGCTACACCTTC CASSQVSGAGGYTF
TRBJ1-2 few NA TRBV19 TGTGCCAGTAGTCCAGCTGGCTTCTATGGCTACACCTTC CASSPAGFYGYTF
TRBJ1-2 NA NA TRBV3-1/TRBV3-2 TGTGCCAGCAGCCTCAATCATGGCTACACCTTC CASSLNHGYTF